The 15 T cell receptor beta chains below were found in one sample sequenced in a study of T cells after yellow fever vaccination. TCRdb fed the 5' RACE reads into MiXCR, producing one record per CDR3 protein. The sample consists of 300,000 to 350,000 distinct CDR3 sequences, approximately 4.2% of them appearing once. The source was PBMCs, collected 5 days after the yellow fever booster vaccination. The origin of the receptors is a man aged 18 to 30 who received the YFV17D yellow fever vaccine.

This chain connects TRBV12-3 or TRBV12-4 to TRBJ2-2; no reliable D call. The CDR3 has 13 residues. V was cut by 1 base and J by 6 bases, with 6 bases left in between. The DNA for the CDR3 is TGTGCCAGCAGTTTAGGGCCCGCCGGGGAGCTGTTTTTT. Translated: CASSLGPAGELFF.

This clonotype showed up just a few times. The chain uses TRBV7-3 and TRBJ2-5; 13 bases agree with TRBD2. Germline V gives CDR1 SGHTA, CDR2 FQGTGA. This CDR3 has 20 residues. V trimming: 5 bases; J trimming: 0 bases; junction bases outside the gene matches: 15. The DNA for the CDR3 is TGTGCCAGCAGCACTACCCCACTAGCGGGGGGGGCTCCGTACCAAGAGACCCAGTACTTC. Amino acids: CASSTTPLAGGAPYQETQYF.

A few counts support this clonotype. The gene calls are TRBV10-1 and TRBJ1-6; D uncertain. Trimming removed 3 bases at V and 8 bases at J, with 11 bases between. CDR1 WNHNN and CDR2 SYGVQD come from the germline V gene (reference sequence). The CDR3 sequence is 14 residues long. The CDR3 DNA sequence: TGCGCCAGCAGTGATCCGGGGATGGATTCACCCCTCCACTTT. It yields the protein CASSDPGMDSPLHF.

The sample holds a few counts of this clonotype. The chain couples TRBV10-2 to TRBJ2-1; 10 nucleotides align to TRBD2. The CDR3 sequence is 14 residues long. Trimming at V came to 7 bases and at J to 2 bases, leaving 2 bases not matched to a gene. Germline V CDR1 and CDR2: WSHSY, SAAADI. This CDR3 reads CASKGTSAYNEQFF. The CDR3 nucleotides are TGCGCCAGCAAAGGGACTAGCGCCTACAATGAGCAGTTCTTC.

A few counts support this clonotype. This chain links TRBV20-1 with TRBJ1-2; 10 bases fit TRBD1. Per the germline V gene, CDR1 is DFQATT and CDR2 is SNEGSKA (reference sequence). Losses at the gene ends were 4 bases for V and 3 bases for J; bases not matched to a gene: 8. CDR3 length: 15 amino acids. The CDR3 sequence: CSANAGQGDYYGYTF. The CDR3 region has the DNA TGCAGTGCTAATGCCGGACAGGGGGACTACTATGGCTACACCTTC.

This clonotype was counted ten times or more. The CDR3 region is CASSLTSVGETQYF. The CDR3 DNA reads as TGTGCCAGCAGCTTGACAAGTGTAGGAGAGACCCAGTACTTC. This chain connects TRBV7-9 to TRBJ2-5; D is undetermined. V dropped 3 bases and J dropped 4 bases, with 12 bases sitting between them. The CDR3 extends over 14 amino acids. The germline CDR1 and CDR2 sequences are SEHNR and FQNEAQ (reference sequence).

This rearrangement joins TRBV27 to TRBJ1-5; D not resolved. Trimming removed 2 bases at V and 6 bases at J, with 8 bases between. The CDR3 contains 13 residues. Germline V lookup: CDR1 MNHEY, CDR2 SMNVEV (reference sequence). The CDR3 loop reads CASSLMGGQPQHF. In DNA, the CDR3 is TGTGCCAGCAGTTTAATGGGTGGTCAGCCCCAGCATTTT.

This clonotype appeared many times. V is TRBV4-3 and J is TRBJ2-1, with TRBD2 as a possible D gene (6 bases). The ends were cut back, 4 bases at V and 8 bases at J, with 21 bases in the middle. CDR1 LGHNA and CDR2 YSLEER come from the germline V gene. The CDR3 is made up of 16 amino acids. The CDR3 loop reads CASSRPRAGLDHEQFF. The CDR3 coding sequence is TGCGCCAGCAGCCGCCCGCGGGCGGGGCTTGATCATGAGCAGTTCTTC.

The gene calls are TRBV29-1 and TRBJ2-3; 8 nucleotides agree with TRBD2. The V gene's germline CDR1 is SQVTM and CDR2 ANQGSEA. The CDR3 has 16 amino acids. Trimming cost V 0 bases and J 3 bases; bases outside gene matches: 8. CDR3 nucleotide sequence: TGCAGCGTTGAAGATGCCGTAGCGGGGTTAACAGATACGCAGTATTTT. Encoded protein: CSVEDAVAGLTDTQYF.

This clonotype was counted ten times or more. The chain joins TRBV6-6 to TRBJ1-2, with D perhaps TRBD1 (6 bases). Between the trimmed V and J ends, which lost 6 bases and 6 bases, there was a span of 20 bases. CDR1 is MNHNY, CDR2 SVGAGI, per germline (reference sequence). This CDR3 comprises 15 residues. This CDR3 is CASRAPGGRVDGYTF. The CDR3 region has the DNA TGTGCCAGCAGAGCCCCTGGGGGGCGGGTCGATGGCTACACCTTC.

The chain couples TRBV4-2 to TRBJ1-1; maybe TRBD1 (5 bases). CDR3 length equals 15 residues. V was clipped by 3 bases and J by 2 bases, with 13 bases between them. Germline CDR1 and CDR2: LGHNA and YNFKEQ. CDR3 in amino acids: CASSHGDRLNTEAFF. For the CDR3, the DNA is TGTGCCAGCAGCCACGGCGACAGACTAAACACTGAAGCTTTCTTT.

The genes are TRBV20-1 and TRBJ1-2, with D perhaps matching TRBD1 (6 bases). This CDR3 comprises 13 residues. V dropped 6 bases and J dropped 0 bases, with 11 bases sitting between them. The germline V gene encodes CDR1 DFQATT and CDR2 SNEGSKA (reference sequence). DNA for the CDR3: TGCAGTGCGCATGGACAGCCTAACTATGGCTACACCTTC. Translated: CSAHGQPNYGYTF.

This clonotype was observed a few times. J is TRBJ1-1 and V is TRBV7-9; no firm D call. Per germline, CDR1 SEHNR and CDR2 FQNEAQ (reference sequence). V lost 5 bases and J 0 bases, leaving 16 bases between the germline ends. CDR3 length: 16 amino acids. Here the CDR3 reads CASSLLRGGMNTEAFF. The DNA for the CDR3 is TGTGCCAGCAGCCTACTAAGAGGAGGAATGAACACTGAAGCTTTCTTT. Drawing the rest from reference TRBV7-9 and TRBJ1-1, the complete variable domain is DTGVSQNPRHKITKRGQNVTFRCDPISEHNRLYWYRQTLGQGPEFLTYFQNEAQLEKSRLLSDRFSAERPKGSFSTLEIQRTEQGDSAMYLCASSLLRGGMNTEAFFGQGTRLTVV.

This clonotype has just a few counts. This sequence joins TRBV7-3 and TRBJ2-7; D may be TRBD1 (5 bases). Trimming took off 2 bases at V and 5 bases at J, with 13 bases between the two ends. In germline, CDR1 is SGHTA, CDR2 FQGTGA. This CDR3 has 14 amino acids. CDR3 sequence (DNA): TGTGCCAGCAGCTTACTGGCAGGGTCCCACGAGCAGTACTTC. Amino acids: CASSLLAGSHEQYF. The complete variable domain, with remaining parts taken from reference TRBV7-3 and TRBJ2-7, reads GAGVSQTPSNKVTEKGKYVELRCDPISGHTALYWYRQSLGQGPEFLIYFQGTGAADDSGLPNDRFFAVRPEGSVSTLKIQRTERGDSAVYLCASSLLAGSHEQYFGPGTRLTVT.

CDR3 coding DNA: TGTGCTAGTGGTTTGGACGGCGCTGGAAACACCATATATTTT. Translating gives CASGLDGAGNTIYF. The J gene is TRBJ1-3, the V gene TRBV12-5; D remains ambiguous. V was cut by 1 base and J by 2 bases, with 6 bases left in between. The CDR3 has 14 amino acids. The V gene's germline CDR1 is LGHNT and CDR2 FRNRAP.